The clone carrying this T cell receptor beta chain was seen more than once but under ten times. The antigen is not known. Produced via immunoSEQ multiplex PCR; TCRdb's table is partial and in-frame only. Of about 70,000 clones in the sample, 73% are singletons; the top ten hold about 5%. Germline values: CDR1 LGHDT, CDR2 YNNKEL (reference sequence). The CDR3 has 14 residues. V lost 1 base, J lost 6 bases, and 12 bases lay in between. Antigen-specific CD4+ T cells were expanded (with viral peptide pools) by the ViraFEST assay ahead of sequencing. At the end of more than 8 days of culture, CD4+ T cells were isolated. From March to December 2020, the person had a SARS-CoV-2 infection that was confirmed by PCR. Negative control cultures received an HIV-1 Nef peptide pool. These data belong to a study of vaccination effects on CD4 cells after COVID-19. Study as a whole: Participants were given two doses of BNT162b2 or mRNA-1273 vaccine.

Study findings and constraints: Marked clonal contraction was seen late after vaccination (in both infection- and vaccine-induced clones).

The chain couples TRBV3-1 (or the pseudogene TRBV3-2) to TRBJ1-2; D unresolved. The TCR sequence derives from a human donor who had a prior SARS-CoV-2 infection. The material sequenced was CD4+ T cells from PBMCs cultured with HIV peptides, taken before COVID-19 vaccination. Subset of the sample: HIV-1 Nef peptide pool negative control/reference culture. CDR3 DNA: TGTGCCAGCAGCCAAGTATCTACGGAAAATGGCTACACCTTC. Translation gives CASSQVSTENGYTF.